This paragraph covers one T cell receptor (beta chain) sequence. Its target is not known. The data derive from a study of T cell responses to AZD1222 COVID-19 vaccine. Here immunoSEQ multiplex PCR was the method, and the copy in TCRdb shows in-frame clones only, minus some. The top ten hold 3% to 4% of the sample, which has under 150,000 clones, over 90% seen once. Study-level points and caveats: Recipients of AZD1222 seropositive at baseline numbered only 6 or 7. Clonal diversity may have been underestimated, and the donors were mostly white British, with more females than males. CD4 TCRs covered the whole spike, strongest at regions 160-218 and 743-854.

The CDR3 spans 16 residues. V was cut by 4 bases and J by 8 bases, with 23 bases left in between. Germline CDR1 and CDR2: MGHRA and YSYEKL. Source: peripheral blood, taken 28 days after the second AZD1222 dose. The V call is TRBV4-1, the J call TRBJ2-5; either TRBD1 or TRBD2 may fit D (6 bases each). The origin of this receptor is an adult who received the AZD1222 COVID-19 vaccine. In DNA, the CDR3 is TGCGCCAGCAGCCTGAGCGAGGGGGGCCCTAAGAATACCCAGTACTTC. Translated: CASSLSEGGPKNTQYF.